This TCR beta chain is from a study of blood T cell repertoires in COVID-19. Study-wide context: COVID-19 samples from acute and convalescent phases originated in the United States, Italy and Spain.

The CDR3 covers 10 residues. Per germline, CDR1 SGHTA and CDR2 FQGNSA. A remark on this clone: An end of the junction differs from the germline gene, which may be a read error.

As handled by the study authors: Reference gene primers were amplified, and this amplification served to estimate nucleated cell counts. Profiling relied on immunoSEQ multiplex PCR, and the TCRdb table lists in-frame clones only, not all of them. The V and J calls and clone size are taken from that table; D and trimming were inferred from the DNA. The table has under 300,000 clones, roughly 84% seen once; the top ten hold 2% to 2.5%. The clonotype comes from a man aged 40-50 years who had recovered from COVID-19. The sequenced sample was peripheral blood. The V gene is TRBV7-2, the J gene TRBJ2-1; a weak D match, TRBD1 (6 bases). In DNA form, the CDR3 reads TGTGCCAGCACTTCAGGGGCTATGGTCTTC. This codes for CASTSGAMVF.